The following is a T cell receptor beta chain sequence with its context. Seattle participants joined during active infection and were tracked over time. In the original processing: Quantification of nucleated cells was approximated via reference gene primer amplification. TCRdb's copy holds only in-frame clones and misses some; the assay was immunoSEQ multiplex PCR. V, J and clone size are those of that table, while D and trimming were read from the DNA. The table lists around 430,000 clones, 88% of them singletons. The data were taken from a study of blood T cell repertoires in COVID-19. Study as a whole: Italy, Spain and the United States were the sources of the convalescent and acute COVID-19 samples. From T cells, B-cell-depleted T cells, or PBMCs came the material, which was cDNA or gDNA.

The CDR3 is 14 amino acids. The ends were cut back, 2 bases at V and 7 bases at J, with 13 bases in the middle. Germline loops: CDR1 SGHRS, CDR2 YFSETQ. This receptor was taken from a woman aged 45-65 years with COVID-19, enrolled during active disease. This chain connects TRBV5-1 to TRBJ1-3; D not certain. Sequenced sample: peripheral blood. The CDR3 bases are TGCGCCAGCAGCTTAGTTGGCCGAAGTAACACCATATATTTT. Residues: CASSLVGRSNTIYF.